The text below deals with one TCR beta chain. The source of the sample is a study of cytomegalovirus exposure and HLA in healthy donors. It was with 60 Vbeta and 13 Jbeta primers that the PCR ran. Assay used: immunoSEQ multiplex PCR; TCRdb lists only in-frame clones, some missing. The sample includes under 300,000 clones, over 70% of them seen just once. The germline V and J ends were trimmed by 5 bases and 6 bases, with 12 bases remaining between them. CDR3 length: 13 amino acids. Germline CDR1 PRHDT, CDR2 FYEKMQ (reference sequence). This clonotype was sampled from a woman aged 60 to 75 in good health and CMV-seropositive. Sequencing was done on a sample of PBMCs. J is TRBJ2-3 and V is TRBV13; D perhaps matches TRBD2 (5 bases). CDR3 region: CASSPRGSDTQYF. In DNA, the CDR3 is TGTGCCAGCAGCCCCCGGGGTTCGGATACGCAGTATTTT.